This T cell receptor beta chain was recovered during a study of CD8+ T cells in alopecia areata. This CDR3 contains 16 residues. Per the germline V gene, CDR1 is MGHRA and CDR2 is YSYEKL. With 0 bases removed from V and 1 base from J, the gap between germline ends came to 12 bases. Reverse transcription of extracted RNA yielded cDNA, which provided the sequencing template. Generated by immunoSEQ multiplex PCR, the TCRdb table keeps only in-frame clones and is missing some. In the table there are about 190,000 clones, roughly three fifths of which are singletons. Described treatment: oral pan-JAK inhibitor, 5-10 mg twice daily.

Sequencing was performed on CD4+ T cells sorted from blood, taken at week 4, from a patient treated with tofacitinib. The chain couples TRBV4-1 to TRBJ2-5; a possible D gene is TRBD2 (5 bases). The receptor's source is a human donor with alopecia areata. The CDR3 DNA is TGCGCCAGCAGCCAAGAATGGGAGACCTTCCAAGAGACCCAGTACTTC. It translates to CASSQEWETFQETQYF.